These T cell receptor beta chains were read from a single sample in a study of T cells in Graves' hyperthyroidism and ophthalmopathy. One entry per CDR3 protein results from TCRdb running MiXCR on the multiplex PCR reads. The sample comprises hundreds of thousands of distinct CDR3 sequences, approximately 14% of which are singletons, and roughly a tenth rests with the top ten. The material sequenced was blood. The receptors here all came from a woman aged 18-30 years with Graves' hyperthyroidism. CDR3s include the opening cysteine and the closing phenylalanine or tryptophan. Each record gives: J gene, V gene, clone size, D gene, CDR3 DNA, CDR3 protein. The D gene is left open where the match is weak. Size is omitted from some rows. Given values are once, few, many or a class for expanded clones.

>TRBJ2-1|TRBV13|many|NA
TGTGCCAGCAGCTTGAGACCACACGGGAATGAGCAGTTCTTC
CASSLRPHGNEQFF
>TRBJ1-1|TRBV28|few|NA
TGTGCCAGCACCAACCCGGGACGGGAGAACACTGAAGCTTTCTTT
CASTNPGRENTEAFF
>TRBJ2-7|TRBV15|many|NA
TGTGCCACCAGCAGAGATATGACCGACTACGGCTACGAGCAGTACTTC
CATSRDMTDYGYEQYF
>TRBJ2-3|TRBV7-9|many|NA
TGTGCCAGCAGACCGGGACTCACAATCACAGATACGCAGTATTTT
CASRPGLTITDTQYF
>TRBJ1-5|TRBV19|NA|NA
TGTGCCAGTAGTAGGCGAGTAAATCAGCCCCAGCATTTT
CASSRRVNQPQHF
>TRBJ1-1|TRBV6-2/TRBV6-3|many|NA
TGTGCCAGCACCAATCCGGGCGACGAGGTTACTGAAGCTTTCTTT
CASTNPGDEVTEAFF
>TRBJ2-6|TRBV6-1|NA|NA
TGTGCCAGCAGGACGAACAGGGACAACGTCCTGACTTTC
CASRTNRDNVLTF
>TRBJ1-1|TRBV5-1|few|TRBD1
TGCGCCAGCAGCTTGGGTGCAGGGGGCGGTTTTACTGAAGCTTTCTTT
CASSLGAGGGFTEAFF
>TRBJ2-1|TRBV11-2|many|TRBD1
TGTGCCAGCAGCTTAGCTCCGGGACAGGGGGATGGCAATGAGCAGTTCTTC
CASSLAPGQGDGNEQFF
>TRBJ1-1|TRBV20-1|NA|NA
TGCAGTGCTAGACCCCAGGGGACCAACACTGAAGCTTTCTTT
CSARPQGTNTEAFF
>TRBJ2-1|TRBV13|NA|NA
TGTGCCAGCAGCCGGGTCCTTAATGAGCAGTTCTTC
CASSRVLNEQFF
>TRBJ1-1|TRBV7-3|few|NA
TGTGCCAGCAGCTTAACGCCGACGGGGGGGACTGAAGCTTTCTTT
CASSLTPTGGTEAFF
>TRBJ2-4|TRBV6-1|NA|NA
TGTGCCAGCAGCTCAAGCCTCGATAACATTCAGTACTTC
CASSSSLDNIQYF
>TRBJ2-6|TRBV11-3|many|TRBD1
TGTGCCAGCAGCTTTGCCGGGACAGGGGGCATGTCTGGGGCCAACGTCCTGACTTTC
CASSFAGTGGMSGANVLTF
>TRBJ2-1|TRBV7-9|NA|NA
NA
CASSFYICSAPGPPNNEQFF